Listed here is a single T cell receptor beta chain. The count of this clone is one. What this receptor recognizes is not known. Per-nucleotide qualities are absent, and no much larger clonotype sits a single base away. Receptor amplification or capture employed the immunoSEQ multiplex PCR assay. A mixture of 60 forward primers for TCR Vbeta segments and 13 reverse primers for TCR Jbeta segments was used in the multiplex PCR. A multiplex PCR assay on genomic DNA amplified the CDR3 region of rearranged TCR beta genes. The Illumina HiSeq System was used to sequence the amplified TCR beta libraries as 87-base-pair reads. On the authors' methods: In a later analysis, approximately 74 million unique TCR beta chains were counted across the roughly 670 repertoires, and approximately 11 million of these chains were shared by at least two donors. Raw reads were error-corrected and collapsed into unique sequences by a nearest-neighbor algorithm in which closely related sequences were merged to remove PCR and sequencing errors. CDR3 sequences were aligned to IMGT reference sequences to assign V, D and J gene segments. For a sequence to be retained, a match of at least six nucleotides to both a V gene segment and a J gene segment was required. A rearrangement counted as productive if the CDR3 had no stop codons and remained in frame with V and J, and every other rearrangement counted as non-productive. CDR3 was defined according to IMGT convention as the region running from the second conserved V-encoded cysteine to the conserved J-encoded phenylalanine. The earlier analysis of about 610 of the donors excluded sequences that lacked an unambiguous match to a single V gene segment. In an earlier analysis of approximately 590 of the donors, V segments were called functional above 56.7% productive rearrangements and were called segregating when the between-donor standard deviation exceeded 5%. A statistical classification framework was built for diagnosing cytomegalovirus status from the catalog of TCR beta chain sequences. In a later analysis, TCR nucleotide sequences were compared against IMGT/GENE-DB human TR gene sequences so that V and J genes could be assigned. In a later analysis, CDR3 sequences and most-parsimonious VDJ recombination scenarios were assigned using the TCRdist pipeline. A later analysis defined each TCR beta chain by its CDR3 amino acid sequence plus V-gene family, and excluded reads lacking a unique V-gene family. To address suspected cross-contamination and a sequencing artifact, a later analysis removed around 600 highly shared, low-generation-probability nucleotide sequences. In a later analysis, a clonal expansion index for each public chain was calculated from normalized within-repertoire ranks of inferred template counts. In a later analysis, generation probabilities were computed using a VDJ recombination model fitted to out-of-frame rearrangements, and the results were checked against IGoR. In a later analysis, TCR-TCR, TCR-HLA and TCR-CMV co-occurrence was scored with hypergeometric tests, and a repertoire-size bias correction was applied to TCR pairs. In a later analysis, false discovery rates were estimated by permuting HLA or CMV assignments 20 times. In a later analysis, co-occurring TCRs were grouped with DBSCAN, and TCRdist sequence similarity was added when clustering was performed within HLA-allele-positive subsets. Repertoires with fewer than 30,000 or more than 120,000 public chains were left out of co-occurrence clustering, as were four to six repertoires with anomalous nucleotide sharing. The source is immuneACCESS, and TCRdb retained only in-frame sequences with V and J called. Part of the clones is not carried over; for the studies checked, unresolved V genes explain less than half of this, and the remainder is unexplained. V and J calls and clone size follow that table, whereas D and trimming were derived from the DNA. This sample holds 76,000 or so clones; about 80% were observed only once. The biggest ten clones account for more than 2% of the sample.

The sample originates from a study of cytomegalovirus exposure and HLA in healthy donors (dated by TCRdb to the late 2010s). Background on the whole study: According to an earlier analysis of 587 of the donors, some 180 million T cells yielded 100 million or so unique TCR beta sequences and about 300 Gb of sequence data. About 280 gigabases of sequencing data and approximately 80 million unique TCR sequences were included in an early release covering roughly 600 HLA-typed donors. Of the 300 to 450 genotyped donors, 65% to 90% were placed in the genetic ancestry cluster associated with self-reported Caucasian donors. The study aimed to test whether signatures of past pathogen exposure could be identified by cataloging public T cell receptors. The T cell repertoires of several hundred subjects were profiled by immunosequencing and related to cytomegalovirus serostatus. Along with the roughly 670-subject first cohort, a separate validation cohort of over a hundred different subjects was used. High-throughput TCR immunosequencing, statistical association of individual TCRs with disease status, and machine learning were combined to predict cytomegalovirus infection status. A later analysis re-examined previously published TCR beta repertoires from hundreds of donors and added high-resolution HLA genotyping to investigate patterns of TCR occurrence. Rather than using new phenotypic data, the later analysis identified candidate immune exposures from TCR beta sequences and from how often those sequences occurred across donors. In an earlier analysis of more than 550 of the donors, high-throughput TCR beta sequencing was used to judge whether each TCR beta V gene segment behaved as functional or pseudogenic. Donor age, sex, ethnicity and CMV serostatus were compiled together with the repertoire data. In a later genetic analysis, genome-wide SNP genotypes for about 65% of the roughly 670 donors were used, and that subset was treated as a discovery cohort. All discovery cohort repertoires had been generated using a single sequencing platform. HLA typing covered class I and class II loci at four-digit resolution. The number of donors typed differed by locus, with 629-630 for A, B, C, DRB1 and DQB1, around 520 for DQA1, under 610 for DPA1, and around 460 for DPB1. About five DR-DQ haplotypes were treated as single units for association and clustering because of strong linkage in the cohort. Among over 350 genotyped donors of the cohort, an average of around 240,000 unique TCR beta nucleotide sequences were sequenced per donor, roughly a sixth of them non-productive. The study at large found these results: When HLA alleles, especially DR and DQ, strongly co-occurred, TCR associations were difficult to assign to individual alleles. The classifier was reported to diagnose cytomegalovirus status with high specificity and sensitivity in both the original and validation cohorts. Roughly uniform sequencing depth across donors was assumed in presence/absence analyses, although this assumption may not hold. A few of the identified cytomegalovirus-associated TCR beta chains were confirmed in vitro to be specific for cytomegalovirus antigens. In a later analysis, HLA-associated TCR beta chains were found to be more clonally expanded and to have lower generation probabilities than equally common non-associated chains. Some IMGT-functional V segments, including TRBV6-2 and TRBV6-3, could not be told apart with the 87-base-pair reads, so those segments were excluded. An earlier analysis of around 500 of the donors showed that most TCR beta V segments appeared in productive rearrangements either about 90% or about 30% of the time, which broadly matched IMGT annotations. Most TCR sequences were observed very rarely across donors, whereas some public TCRs were present in many individuals. A group of highly shared sequence variants was considered likely to be a technical artifact of the sequencing pipeline. The study gave a list of 150 to 200 TCR beta chains associated with cytomegalovirus. A later analysis reported that several top co-occurrence clusters appeared linked to parvovirus B19, influenza, CMV and Epstein-Barr virus. For the cohort, immune exposure information was limited to CMV serostatus. The earlier analysis of some 540 of the donors excluded some 15 rarely observed V segments, including chromosome 9 orphons, because counts were too low. A later analysis found that most CMV-associated TCR beta chains appeared HLA-restricted, with HLA associations seemingly driven largely by CMV exposure. A further reported finding was that TCR beta sequences accurately predicted the HLA-A and HLA-B alleles for most subjects in the first cohort. The authors suggested that the approach could potentially be extended to other disease states and immunological phenotypes. A later genetic analysis reported fewer N-insertions in productive TCRs among donors in an Asian-associated ancestry cluster than the roughly 720-donor mean. In a later analysis, the rate of TCR association differed among HLA loci, with DRB1 alleles having the most associated TCRs and HLA-C alleles having the fewest. Because HLA typing was unavailable for some donors at each locus, only the typed subset was used in association tests. Linkage disequilibrium might explain the correlated functional status among segregating V segments, but an unknown experimental factor could not be excluded. A later analysis associated around 16,000 TCR beta sequences with specific HLA alleles at a false discovery rate of 0.05. This cohort had only TCR beta chains sequenced, and the lack of alpha or paired-chain data limited which features could be detected. V-gene and J-gene trimming of TCR beta chains was associated with a missense DCLRE1C variant in a later genetic analysis, and the association was replicated in an independent cohort.

The cohort consisted of 666 healthy bone marrow donors. All cohort members were sampled while nominally healthy, although unrecorded immune exposures were likely present. The donor tested CMV seronegative, placing the donor among the approximately 400 seronegative members of the cohort. A peripheral blood sample was collected from each donor, and TCR beta sequencing was performed on peripheral blood mononuclear cells. Genomic DNA extraction from the blood cell samples was performed with the Qiagen DNeasy Blood Extraction Kit. At the junction V is shortened by 1 base and J by 4 bases; bases outside the gene matches: 5. Inclusive of the bounding cysteine and phenylalanine, the CDR3 is 16 residues long. Just the 48-base CDR3 DNA is kept, in frame starting at base 1. The germline V gene specifies KGHSH as CDR1 and LQKENI as CDR2.

What was sequenced was PBMCs. This receptor was identified in a man aged 25-45 years in good health and CMV-seronegative. The chain is made from TRBV18 and TRBJ2-2; 8 bases in between match TRBD1. This receptor has the CDR3 CASSPRTGGATGELFF. The nucleotide sequence reads as follows: TGTGCCAGCTCACCACGTACAGGGGGAGCCACCGGGGAGCTGTTTTTT.